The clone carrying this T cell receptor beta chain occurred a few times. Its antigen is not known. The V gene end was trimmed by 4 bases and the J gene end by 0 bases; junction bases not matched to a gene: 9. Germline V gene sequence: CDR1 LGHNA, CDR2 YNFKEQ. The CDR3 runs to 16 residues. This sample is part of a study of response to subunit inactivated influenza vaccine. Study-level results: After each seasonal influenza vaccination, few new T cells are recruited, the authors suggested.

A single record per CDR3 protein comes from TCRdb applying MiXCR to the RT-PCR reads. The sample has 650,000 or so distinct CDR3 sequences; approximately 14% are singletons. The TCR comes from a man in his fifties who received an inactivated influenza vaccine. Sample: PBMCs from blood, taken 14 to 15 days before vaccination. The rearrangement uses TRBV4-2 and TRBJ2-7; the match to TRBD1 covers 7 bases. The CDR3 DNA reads TGTGCCAGCAGCCCCCACTTGACAGGGATCTCCTACGAGCAGTACTTC. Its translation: CASSPHLTGISYEQYF.